This T cell receptor (beta chain) appears in the sequencing data of a study of blood T cells in healthy people across ages. Between the trimmed V and J ends, which lost 4 bases and 3 bases, there was a span of 9 bases. CDR1 is ENHRY and CDR2 is SYGVKD in the germline V gene. The CDR3 extends over 14 amino acids. A second PCR of 7 to 11 cycles used a sample-barcoded 5' primer and a J-beta primer mix. TCRdb used MiXCR to reprocess the 5' RACE reads, holding one entry per CDR3 protein. The sample yields approximately 800,000 distinct CDR3 sequences, more than 35% seen once. The total RNA that was extracted per sample amounted to at least 5 micrograms.

Sequencing was performed on blood. The V and J genes are TRBV10-3 and TRBJ2-2; D uncertain. The source of this sequence is a man older than 75 in good health. This chain's CDR3 is CAISGTYDTGELFF. The CDR3 bases are TGTGCCATCAGTGGGACCTACGACACCGGGGAGCTGTTTTTT.